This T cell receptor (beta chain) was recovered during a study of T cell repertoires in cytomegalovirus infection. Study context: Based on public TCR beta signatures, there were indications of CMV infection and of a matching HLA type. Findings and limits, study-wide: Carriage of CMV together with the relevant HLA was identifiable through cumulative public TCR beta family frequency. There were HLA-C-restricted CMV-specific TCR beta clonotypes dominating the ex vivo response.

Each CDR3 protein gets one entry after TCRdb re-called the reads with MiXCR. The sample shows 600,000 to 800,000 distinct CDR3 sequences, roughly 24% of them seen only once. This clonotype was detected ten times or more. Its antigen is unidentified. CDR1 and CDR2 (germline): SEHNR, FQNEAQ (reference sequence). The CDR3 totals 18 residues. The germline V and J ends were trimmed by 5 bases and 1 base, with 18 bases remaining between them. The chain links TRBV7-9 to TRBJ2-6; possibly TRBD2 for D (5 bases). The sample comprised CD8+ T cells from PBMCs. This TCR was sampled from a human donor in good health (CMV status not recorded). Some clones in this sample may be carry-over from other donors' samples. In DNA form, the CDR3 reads TGTGCCAGCAGCCCCCGGGAAGGCATTCTATCTGGGGCCAACGTCCTGACTTTC. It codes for CASSPREGILSGANVLTF.